These 18 T cell receptor beta chains came from one sample sequenced in a study of cytomegalovirus exposure and HLA in healthy donors. Assay: immunoSEQ multiplex PCR; the TCRdb copy retains only in-frame clones and omits some. The table records over 150,000 clones, about 89% of them present only once. Sequenced material: PBMCs. Receptor source: a woman younger than 30 in good health and CMV-seropositive.

The chain employs TRBV7-9 and TRBJ2-3; D is perhaps TRBD2 (6 bases). Germline loops: CDR1 SEHNR, CDR2 FQNEAQ (reference sequence). This CDR3 is 14 amino acids long. V gave up 4 bases and J gave up 7 bases, with 15 bases separating them. CDR3 in DNA: TGTGCCAGCAGCTCCCTCGGGGGAGCTAATACGCAGTATTTT. This codes for CASSSLGGANTQYF.

CDR3 DNA: TGTGCCAGCAGCTTAGGACTAGCGGGGATCGGGGAGACCCAGTACTTC. This encodes CASSLGLAGIGETQYF. The chain is built from TRBV7-2 and TRBJ2-5; TRBD2 aligns across 11 bases. Germline V gives CDR1 SGHTA, CDR2 FQGNSA. With V trimmed by 1 base and J by 5 bases, 6 bases remained unmatched. The CDR3 length is 16 residues.

The chain couples TRBV9 to TRBJ2-2, with 8 bases lining up with TRBD2. Germline CDR1 and CDR2: SGDLS and YYNGEE. The J segment lost 5 bases and the V segment lost 0 bases, leaving 6 bases of the junction unmatched. The CDR3 consists of 16 residues. The chain's CDR3 is CASSVGPGGGTGELFF. CDR3 bases: TGTGCCAGCAGCGTAGGTCCGGGAGGGGGGACCGGGGAGCTGTTTTTT.

In its sample, this clone was seen a few times. The chain links TRBV21-1 to TRBJ1-2. TRBV21-1 counts as a pseudogene. The CDR3 runs to 15 residues. The CDR3 DNA reads as TGTGCCTCACTCAAACCGGGTTGCCCTAACTATGGCTACACCTTC. It yields the protein CASLKPGCPNYGYTF.

This chain uses TRBV11-3 with TRBJ2-2, with D possibly being TRBD1 (6 bases). Germline V CDR1 and CDR2: SGHNT, YENEEA. This CDR3 region has 15 residues. V dropped 5 bases and J dropped 9 bases, with 19 bases sitting between them. The CDR3 reads CASSPGQLDGRELFF. The CDR3, as DNA: TGTGCCAGCAGCCCCGGACAGCTCGATGGGAGGGAGCTGTTTTTT.

The genes are TRBV7-6 and TRBJ2-2, with 9 bases fitting TRBD2. J lost 5 bases, V lost 4 bases, and 8 bases had no gene match. In germline, CDR1 is SGHVS, CDR2 FNYEAQ. The CDR3 totals 16 residues. This CDR3 reads CASSSRWREGTGELFF. The CDR3 nucleotides read TGTGCCAGCAGCTCCCGATGGCGGGAGGGTACCGGGGAGCTGTTTTTT.

The chain employs TRBV9 and TRBJ1-4, with TRBD1 matching 7 bases. V lost 0 bases to trimming and J lost 5 bases; unmatched junction nucleotides: 1. CDR1 and CDR2 from the germline V gene are SGDLS and YYNGEE. The CDR3 covers 14 residues. CDR3 loop: CASSVEQGNEKLFF. CDR3 coding DNA: TGTGCCAGCAGCGTAGAACAGGGGAATGAAAAACTGTTTTTT.

V and J are TRBV11-1 and TRBJ2-3, with TRBD2 identical over 14 bases. The CDR3 sequence is 19 residues long. Trimming cost V 1 base and J 3 bases; bases outside gene matches: 9. CDR1 is SGHAT, CDR2 FQDESV, per germline (reference sequence). In nucleotides, the CDR3 is TGTGCCAGCAGCTTAGAACCCGGACTAGCGGGAGGATCGACAGATACGCAGTATTTT. Its protein is CASSLEPGLAGGSTDTQYF.

The genes are TRBV6-4 and TRBJ1-2, with D possibly matching TRBD1 (5 bases). Trimming stripped 2 bases from V and 0 bases from J, with 13 bases between. The CDR3 loop spans 16 amino acids. In germline, CDR1 is MRHNA, CDR2 SNTAGT. The CDR3 sequence is CASSDPGRGANYGYTF. The CDR3 bases are TGTGCCAGCAGTGACCCGGGGAGGGGTGCTAACTATGGCTACACCTTC.

The chain's CDR3 is CASSIVLIPPGPQREGAKNIQYF. The DNA for the CDR3 is TGTGCCAGTAGTATAGTCCTCATACCCCCAGGCCCCCAGCGGGAGGGAGCCAAAAACATTCAGTACTTC. This chain uses TRBV19 with TRBJ2-4, with TRBD2 matching 10 bases. Trimming at V came to 1 base and at J to 0 bases, leaving 21 bases not matched to a gene. The CDR3 runs 23 residues. Germline-derived CDR1 and CDR2 are LNHDA and SQIVND (reference sequence).

The chain has TRBV7-9 and TRBJ1-5; 7 nucleotides line up with TRBD1. The V and J ends lost 4 bases and 2 bases, in that order; junction bases with no gene match: 2. Germline CDR1 and CDR2: SEHNR and FQNEAQ (reference sequence). This CDR3 is built from 14 residues. This CDR3 is CASSYTGGNQPQHF. In nucleotides, the CDR3 is TGTGCCAGCAGCTATACAGGGGGCAATCAGCCCCAGCATTTT.

A few counts support this clone. The DNA of the CDR3 is TGTGCCACCCTAAGGACAGTTAGCAATCAGCCCCAGCATTTT. It encodes CATLRTVSNQPQHF. The V and J genes are TRBV10-3 and TRBJ1-5; a weak D match, TRBD1 (6 bases). V was shortened by 10 bases and J by 0 bases, with 13 bases between the two germline ends. This CDR3 has 14 amino acids. The germline gives CDR1 ENHRY, CDR2 SYGVKD.

This chain joins TRBV4-2 and TRBJ2-1; TRBD2 aligns across 7 bases. V lost 2 bases, J lost 3 bases, and 4 bases stayed unmatched. The CDR3 has 15 residues. Germline CDR1 reads LGHNA; CDR2 reads YNFKEQ. DNA for the CDR3: TGTGCCAGCAGCCAATACCCTAGCGGCTACAATGAGCAGTTCTTC. It translates to CASSQYPSGYNEQFF.

The V gene is TRBV5-1, the J gene TRBJ2-7; 10 bases align to TRBD1. The CDR3 runs to 15 residues. The germline V gene has CDR1 SGHRS and CDR2 YFSETQ. The trim removed 4 bases at V and 6 bases at J, leaving 10 bases unmatched. The CDR3 region has the DNA TGCGCCAGCAGCCCGGGTGGGACAGGGGTGTTCGAGCAGTACTTC. Its protein is CASSPGGTGVFEQYF.

Comment on this clone: Other DNA sequences of this sample code for an identical CDR3. The chain carries TRBV14 and TRBJ1-2, with TRBD1 matching 7 bases. The V segment lost 2 bases and the J segment 8 bases; nucleotides outside the gene matches: 5. This CDR3 is built from 13 residues. Germline CDR1 SGHDN, CDR2 FVKESK. As DNA, the CDR3 is TGTGCCAGCAGCCAATATCAGGGGGGCGGCTACACCTTC. Its translation is CASSQYQGGGYTF.

The chain links TRBV4-1 to TRBJ1-5, with 7 bases lining up with TRBD1. Trimming at V came to 3 bases and at J to 4 bases, leaving 6 bases not matched to a gene. The V gene's germline CDR1 is MGHRA and CDR2 YSYEKL. This CDR3 has 15 amino acids. The CDR3: CASSQGDRDNQPQHF. In DNA, the CDR3 is TGCGCCAGCAGCCAGGGCGACAGGGATAATCAGCCCCAGCATTTT.

This chain joins TRBV15 and TRBJ2-7; 8 nucleotides align to TRBD1. In germline, CDR1 is LNHNV, CDR2 YYDKDF (reference sequence). The ends lost 4 bases at V and 5 bases at J; junction bases unmatched: 10. The CDR3 spans 15 residues. The CDR3 here is CATSTRTGRIDEQYF. Written as DNA, the CDR3 is TGTGCCACCAGCACCCGGACAGGGCGTATCGACGAGCAGTACTTC. The whole variable domain, remainder taken from reference TRBV15 and TRBJ2-7, is DAMVIQNPRYQVTQFGKPVTLSCSQTLNHNVMYWYQQKSSQAPKLLFHYYDKDFNNEADTPDNFQSRRPNTSFCFLDIRSPGLGDTAMYLCATSTRTGRIDEQYFGPGTRLTVT.

The chain recombines TRBV27 with TRBJ1-1, with D maybe TRBD1 (5 bases). With 7 bases removed from V and 1 base from J, the gap between germline ends came to 10 bases. The CDR3 totals 13 residues. Germline V CDR1 and CDR2: MNHEY, SMNVEV (reference sequence). The CDR3 sequence: CASTLGGNTEAFF. The CDR3 nucleotides read TGTGCCAGCACCCTGGGGGGGAACACTGAAGCTTTCTTT.